A selection of T cell receptor beta chains follows, all from one sample in a study of cytomegalovirus exposure and HLA in healthy donors. Measured with immunoSEQ multiplex PCR; TCRdb has only the in-frame clones, and not every one. Seen here are 200,000 to 250,000 clones, about 85% observed once, and the top ten hold about 1.2%. Sequencing input: PBMCs. The origin of the receptors is a human donor in good health. The CDR3 runs from the conserved cysteine through the conserved F or W. D genes are given only for firm matches. For some rows the clone size is stated as once, few or many, or as a class when expanded; others skip it.

clone size	D gene	V gene	J gene	CDR3 protein	CDR3 DNA
-	-	TRBV4-1	TRBJ2-4	CASRDFGSSSYF	TGCGCCAGCAGGGATTTTGGGAGTTCTTCTTACTTC
-	-	TRBV5-4	TRBJ1-6	CAVRRGYNSPLHF	TGTGCCGTCCGGAGGGGTTATAATTCACCCCTCCACTTT
-	-	TRBV19	TRBJ1-2	CASTPDRYYGYTF	TGTGCCAGTACTCCCGACAGGTACTATGGCTACACCTTC
-	TRBD1	TRBV29-1	TRBJ2-1	CSHRGLGDNEQFF	TGCAGCCACAGGGGATTGGGGGACAATGAGCAGTTCTTC
-	-	TRBV5-4	TRBJ1-1	CASSLGQPSIPRTEAFF	TGTGCCAGCAGCTTGGGACAGCCTTCTATCCCGAGGACTGAAGCTTTCTTT
-	TRBD2	TRBV19	TRBJ2-3	CASSSRLAGATDTQYF	TGTGCCAGTAGTTCCAGACTAGCGGGGGCCACAGATACGCAGTATTTT
-	-	TRBV6-1	TRBJ2-5	CASSELAGVGETQYF	TGTGCCAGCAGTGAATTGGCAGGGGTTGGAGAGACCCAGTACTTC
few	-	TRBV4-2	TRBJ2-6	CASSQDAGTGANVLTF	TGTGCCAGCAGCCAAGATGCGGGAACTGGGGCCAACGTCCTGACTTTC
-	TRBD1	TRBV10-1	TRBJ1-1	CASSEHGTAEAFF	TGCGCCAGCAGTGAACATGGGACAGCTGAAGCTTTCTTT
-	TRBD1	TRBV2	TRBJ1-2	CAILQGEGNYGYTF	TGTGCCATCTTACAGGGGGAGGGAAACTATGGCTACACCTTC
-	-	TRBV19	TRBJ2-2	CASSVYGGELFF	TGTGCCAGTAGTGTATACGGGGGGGAGCTGTTTTTT
-	TRBD2	TRBV19	TRBJ2-1	CASRPTGRLAGVRSYNEQFF	TGTGCCAGTAGGCCGACAGGGCGACTAGCGGGAGTGAGATCCTACAATGAGCAGTTCTTC
-	TRBD1	TRBV7-9	TRBJ2-1	CASSPDRAPNEQFF	TGTGCCAGCAGCCCCGACAGGGCTCCGAATGAGCAGTTCTTC
-	-	TRBV19	TRBJ2-1	CASTSEGAYNEQFF	TGTGCCAGTACCTCTGAAGGGGCCTACAATGAGCAGTTCTTC
few	-	TRBV18	TRBJ1-1	CASSQGTGTEAFF	TGTGCCAGCTCTCAGGGGACGGGCACTGAAGCTTTCTTT
-	TRBD1	TRBV18	TRBJ1-5	CASSQGQVGNQPQHF	TGTGCCAGCTCACAGGGACAGGTTGGCAATCAGCCCCAGCATTTT
-	-	TRBV5-8	TRBJ1-2	CASSLEGQDGYTF	TGTGCCAGCAGCTTGGAGGGGCAGGATGGCTACACCTTC
-	-	TRBV10-3	TRBJ2-1	CAISEASTKFF	TGTGCCATCAGTGAGGCCTCGACTAAGTTCTTC
few	TRBD2	TRBV5-1	TRBJ2-7	CASSPKAGAYEQYF	TGCGCCAGCAGCCCGAAAGCGGGAGCTTACGAGCAGTACTTC
-	TRBD1	TRBV2	TRBJ1-1	CASIRQGGTEAFF	TGTGCCAGTATAAGACAGGGGGGAACTGAAGCTTTCTTT
-	-	TRBV4-1	TRBJ2-7	CASSQASTISYEQYF	TGCGCCAGCAGCCAAGCTAGCACAATCTCCTACGAGCAGTACTTC
-	-	TRBV10-3	TRBJ1-5	CAISESGGGNQPQHF	TGTGCCATCAGTGAGTCCGGAGGTGGCAATCAGCCCCAGCATTTT
-	-	TRBV2	TRBJ1-2	CASRDSGAPYGYTF	TGTGCCAGCAGAGACTCAGGGGCCCCCTATGGCTACACCTTC
once	TRBD1	TRBV7-9	TRBJ2-7	CASSLGQSYDEQYF	TGTGCCAGCAGCTTGGGACAGTCTTACGACGAGCAGTACTTC
-	TRBD2	TRBV30	TRBJ2-7	CAWSVASGLEQYF	TGTGCCTGGAGTGTAGCTAGCGGCCTCGAGCAGTACTTC
-	TRBD1	TRBV7-9	TRBJ1-1	CSSSSREGALTEAFF	TGTTCCAGCAGCTCGCGTGAGGGGGCTCTGACTGAAGCTTTCTTT
-	TRBD2	TRBV9	TRBJ2-2	CASTSGASGTVTGELFF	TGTGCCAGCACCTCGGGGGCTAGCGGGACTGTCACCGGGGAGCTGTTTTTT
once	TRBD2	TRBV12-5	TRBJ2-1	CASGLNLNPGLEIEQFF	TGTGCTAGTGGTTTAAACCTCAATCCGGGACTAGAAATTGAGCAGTTCTTC
-	-	TRBV7-2	TRBJ1-2	CASSLDSQTSGYTF	TGTGCCAGCAGCTTAGACTCACAGACCTCGGGGTACACCTTC
-	-	TRBV7-8	TRBJ1-2	CASSRVGGPYGYTF	TGTGCCAGCAGTCGAGTCGGGGGGCCCTATGGCTACACCTTC
-	-	TRBV10-3	TRBJ2-6	CAISESDGGSGANVLTF	TGTGCCATCAGTGAGTCGGACGGAGGCTCTGGGGCCAACGTCCTGACTTTC
-	-	TRBV19	TRBJ2-1	CASSLGAEQFF	TGTGCCAGTAGTCTGGGGGCTGAGCAGTTCTTC
-	TRBD2	TRBV7-9	TRBJ2-3	CSSSSRRVAGATDTQYF	TGTTCCAGCAGCTCCCGGAGGGTAGCGGGAGCGACAGATACGCAGTATTTT
-	TRBD2	TRBV11-3	TRBJ2-7	CASSLNLGGSYEQYF	TGTGCCAGCAGCTTAAATTTGGGAGGGTCCTACGAGCAGTACTTC
-	TRBD1	TRBV30	TRBJ1-1	CACSSGGLPEAFF	TGTGCCTGTTCGTCAGGGGGGTTGCCTGAAGCTTTCTTT
-	TRBD1	TRBV18	TRBJ1-5	CASTGDSNQPQHF	TGTGCCAGCACAGGGGATAGCAATCAGCCCCAGCATTTT
few	-	TRBV4-3	TRBJ1-5	CASSQEVREEQYSNQPQHF	TGCGCCAGCAGCCAAGAGGTCAGGGAAGAACAGTATAGCAATCAGCCCCAGCATTTT
-	TRBD2	TRBV13	TRBJ2-7	CASSAGTSVYEQYF	TGTGCCAGCAGCGCCGGGACTAGCGTCTACGAGCAGTACTTC
-	-	TRBV10-1	TRBJ1-2	CASSEGPDGYTF	TGCGCCAGCAGTGAGGGCCCTGATGGCTACACCTTC
-	TRBD1	TRBV15	TRBJ1-4	CATSNPGTGGGGGKLFF	TGTGCCACCAGCAACCCTGGGACAGGGGGCGGTGGAGGAAAACTGTTTTTT
-	TRBD1	TRBV28	TRBJ1-5	CASSLGGGQGGLQPQHF	TGTGCCAGCAGTTTAGGAGGTGGACAGGGGGGTTTGCAGCCCCAGCATTTT
-	-	TRBV7-8	TRBJ2-7	CASSFRAAGRQDSYEQYF	TGTGCCAGCAGCTTTCGAGCGGCGGGCAGGCAAGACTCCTACGAGCAGTACTTC
-	TRBD2	TRBV7-9	TRBJ2-7	CASSLTSGSYEQYF	TGTGCCAGCAGCTTAACTAGCGGGTCCTACGAGCAGTACTTC
-	-	TRBV9	TRBJ2-1	CASSPHPGENEQFF	TGTGCCAGCAGCCCCCACCCGGGAGAGAATGAGCAGTTCTTC
-	-	TRBV19	TRBJ2-6	CASSIGTTRGANVLTF	TGTGCCAGTAGTATAGGGACTACGCGTGGGGCCAACGTCCTGACTTTC
-	-	TRBV10-3	TRBJ2-4	CAISPGTKNIQYF	TGTGCCATCAGCCCGGGAACCAAAAACATTCAGTACTTC
-	-	TRBV28	TRBJ1-1	CASSLSRGNTEAFF	TGTGCCAGCAGTTTAAGCCGGGGGAACACTGAAGCTTTCTTT
-	-	TRBV27	TRBJ1-1	CASIYSTEAFF	TGTGCCAGCATCTATTCCACTGAAGCTTTCTTT
many	-	TRBV7-6	TRBJ1-5	CASSQALEQPQHF	TGTGCCAGCAGCCAGGCTCTGGAACAGCCCCAGCATTTT